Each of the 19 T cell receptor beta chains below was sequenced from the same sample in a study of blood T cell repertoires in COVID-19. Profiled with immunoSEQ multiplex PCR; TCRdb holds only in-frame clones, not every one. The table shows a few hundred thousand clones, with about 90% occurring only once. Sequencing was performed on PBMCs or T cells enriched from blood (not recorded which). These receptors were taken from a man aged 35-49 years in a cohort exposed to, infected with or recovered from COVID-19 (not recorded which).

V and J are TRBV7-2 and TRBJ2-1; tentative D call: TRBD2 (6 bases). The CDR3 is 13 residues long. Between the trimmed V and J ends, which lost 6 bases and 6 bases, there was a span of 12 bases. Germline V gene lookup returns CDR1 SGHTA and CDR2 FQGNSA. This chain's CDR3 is CASSLLARNEQFF. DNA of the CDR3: TGTGCCAGCAGTCTTCTAGCGCGCAATGAGCAGTTCTTC.

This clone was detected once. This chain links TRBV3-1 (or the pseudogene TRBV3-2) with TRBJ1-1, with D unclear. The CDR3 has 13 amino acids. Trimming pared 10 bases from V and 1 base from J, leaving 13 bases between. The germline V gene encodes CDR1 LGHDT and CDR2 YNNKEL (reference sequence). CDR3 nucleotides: TGTGCCACCAGGTCCGGAGGGAACACTGAAGCTTTCTTT. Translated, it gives CATRSGGNTEAFF.

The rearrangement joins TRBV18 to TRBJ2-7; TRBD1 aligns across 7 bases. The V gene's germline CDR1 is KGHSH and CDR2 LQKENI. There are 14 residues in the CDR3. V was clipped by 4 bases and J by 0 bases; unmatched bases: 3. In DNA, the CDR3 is TGTGCCAGCTCACGGACAGGCATCTCCTACGAGCAGTACTTC. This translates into CASSRTGISYEQYF.

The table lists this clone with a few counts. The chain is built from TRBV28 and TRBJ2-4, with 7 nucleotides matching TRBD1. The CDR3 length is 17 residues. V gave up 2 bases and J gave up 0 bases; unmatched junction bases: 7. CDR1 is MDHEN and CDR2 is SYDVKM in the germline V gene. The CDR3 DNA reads TGTGCCAGCAGTTTACCCACAGGGGACCTAGCCAAAAACATTCAGTACTTC. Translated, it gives CASSLPTGDLAKNIQYF.

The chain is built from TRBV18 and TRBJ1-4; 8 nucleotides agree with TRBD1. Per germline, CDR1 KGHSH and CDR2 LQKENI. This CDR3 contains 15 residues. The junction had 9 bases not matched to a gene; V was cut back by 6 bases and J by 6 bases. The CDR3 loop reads CASSQFDRGDEKLFF. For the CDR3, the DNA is TGTGCCAGCTCTCAATTCGACAGGGGAGATGAAAAACTGTTTTTT.

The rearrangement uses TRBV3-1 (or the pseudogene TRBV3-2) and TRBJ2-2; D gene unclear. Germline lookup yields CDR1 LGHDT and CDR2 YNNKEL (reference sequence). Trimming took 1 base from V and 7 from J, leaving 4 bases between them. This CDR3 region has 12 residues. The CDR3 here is CASSQVHGELFF. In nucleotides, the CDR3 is TGTGCCAGCAGCCAAGTCCACGGGGAGCTGTTTTTT.

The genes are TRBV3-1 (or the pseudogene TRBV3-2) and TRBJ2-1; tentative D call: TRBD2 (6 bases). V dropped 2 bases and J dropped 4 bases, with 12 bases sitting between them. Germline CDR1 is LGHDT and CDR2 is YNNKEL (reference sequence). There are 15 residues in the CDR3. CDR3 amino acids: CASSQSGGGYNEQFF. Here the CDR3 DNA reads TGTGCCAGCAGCCAAAGCGGAGGAGGGTACAATGAGCAGTTCTTC.

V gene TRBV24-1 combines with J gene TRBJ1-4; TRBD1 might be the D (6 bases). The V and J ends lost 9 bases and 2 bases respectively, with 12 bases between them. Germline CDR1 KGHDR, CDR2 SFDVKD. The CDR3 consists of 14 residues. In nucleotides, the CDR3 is TGTGCCACCCCCCCAGGGGCGACTAATGAAAAACTGTTTTTT. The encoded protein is CATPPGATNEKLFF.

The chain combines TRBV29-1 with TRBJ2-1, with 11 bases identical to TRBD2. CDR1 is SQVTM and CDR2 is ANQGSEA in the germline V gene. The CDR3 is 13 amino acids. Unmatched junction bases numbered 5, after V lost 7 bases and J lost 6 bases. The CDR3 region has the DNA TGCAGCGAGATAGCGGGAGGGCGCAATGAGCAGTTCTTC. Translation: CSEIAGGRNEQFF.

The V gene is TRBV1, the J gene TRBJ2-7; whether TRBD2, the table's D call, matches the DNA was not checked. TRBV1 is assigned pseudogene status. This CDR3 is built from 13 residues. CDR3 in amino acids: CTSTRGVPYEQYF. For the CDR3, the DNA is TGCACCAGCACCCGGGGAGTCCCCTACGAGCAGTACTTC.

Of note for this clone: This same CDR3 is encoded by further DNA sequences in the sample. CDR3 nucleotides: TGTGCCTGGAGTGTACTAGCGGGAGCAGATACGCAGTATTTT. Translation gives CAWSVLAGADTQYF. V gene TRBV30 combines with J gene TRBJ2-3, with TRBD2 matching 11 bases. Germline V gene data show CDR1 as GTSNPN and CDR2 as SVGIG (reference sequence). The V and J ends lost 0 bases and 4 bases, in that order; junction bases with no gene match: 0. This CDR3 has 14 amino acids.

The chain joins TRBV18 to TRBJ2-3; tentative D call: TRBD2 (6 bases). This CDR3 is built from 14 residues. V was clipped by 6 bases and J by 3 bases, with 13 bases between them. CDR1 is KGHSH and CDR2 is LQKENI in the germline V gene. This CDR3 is CASSGGMWTDTQYF. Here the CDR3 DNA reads TGTGCCAGCTCCGGGGGAATGTGGACAGATACGCAGTATTTT.

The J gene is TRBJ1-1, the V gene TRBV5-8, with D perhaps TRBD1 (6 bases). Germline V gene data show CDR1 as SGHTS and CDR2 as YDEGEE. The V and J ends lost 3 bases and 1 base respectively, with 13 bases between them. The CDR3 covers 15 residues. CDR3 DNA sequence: TGTGCCAGCAGCTCAGAACAGGGCTGGAACACTGAAGCTTTCTTT. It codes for CASSSEQGWNTEAFF.

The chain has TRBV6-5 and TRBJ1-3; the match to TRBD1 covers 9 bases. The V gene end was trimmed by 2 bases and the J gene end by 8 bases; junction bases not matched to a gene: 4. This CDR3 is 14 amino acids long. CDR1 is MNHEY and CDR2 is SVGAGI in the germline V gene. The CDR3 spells CASSYKDRGYTIYF. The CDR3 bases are TGTGCCAGCAGTTACAAGGACAGGGGTTACACCATATATTTT.

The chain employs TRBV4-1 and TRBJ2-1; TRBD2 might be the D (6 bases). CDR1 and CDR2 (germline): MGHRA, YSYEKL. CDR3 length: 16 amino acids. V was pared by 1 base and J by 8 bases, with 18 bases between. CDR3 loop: CASSQGGAGLGDEQFF. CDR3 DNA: TGCGCCAGCAGCCAAGGGGGAGCGGGTCTTGGCGATGAGCAGTTCTTC.

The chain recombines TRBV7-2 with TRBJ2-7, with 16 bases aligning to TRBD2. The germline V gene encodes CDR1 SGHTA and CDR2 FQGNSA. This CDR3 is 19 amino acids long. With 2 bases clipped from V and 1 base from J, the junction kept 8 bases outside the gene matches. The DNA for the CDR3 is TGTGCCAGCAGCTTACTCGGGACTAGCGGGAGGGTTAAGTCCTACGAGCAGTACTTC. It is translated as CASSLLGTSGRVKSYEQYF.

CDR3 bases: TGTGCCAGCAGCTCCCGACAGGGGAATGGGGAAGACTATGGCTACACCTTC. This gives the protein CASSSRQGNGEDYGYTF. The chain has TRBV7-4 and TRBJ1-2; 8 bases align to TRBD1. The V segment lost 4 bases and the J segment 3 bases; nucleotides outside the gene matches: 13. CDR1 and CDR2 (germline): SGHVT, SQSDAQ. The CDR3 is made up of 17 amino acids.

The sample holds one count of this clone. CDR3: CASSSRAVSSYEQYF. The CDR3 DNA reads as TGTGCCAGCAGCTCTAGAGCGGTTAGCTCCTACGAGCAGTACTTC. The V call is TRBV7-2, the J call TRBJ2-7, with D possibly matching TRBD2 (5 bases). Germline V gives CDR1 SGHTA, CDR2 FQGNSA. This CDR3 spans 15 amino acids. V lost 4 bases, J lost 0 bases, and 13 bases lay in between.

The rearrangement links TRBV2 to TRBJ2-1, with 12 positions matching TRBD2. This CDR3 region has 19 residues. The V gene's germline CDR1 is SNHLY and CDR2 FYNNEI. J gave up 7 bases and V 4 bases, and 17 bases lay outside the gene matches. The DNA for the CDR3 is TGTGCCAGCAGTGCCCCAGAGGGCAGGACTAGCGGGGCCGTTAATGAGCAGTTCTTC. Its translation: CASSAPEGRTSGAVNEQFF.